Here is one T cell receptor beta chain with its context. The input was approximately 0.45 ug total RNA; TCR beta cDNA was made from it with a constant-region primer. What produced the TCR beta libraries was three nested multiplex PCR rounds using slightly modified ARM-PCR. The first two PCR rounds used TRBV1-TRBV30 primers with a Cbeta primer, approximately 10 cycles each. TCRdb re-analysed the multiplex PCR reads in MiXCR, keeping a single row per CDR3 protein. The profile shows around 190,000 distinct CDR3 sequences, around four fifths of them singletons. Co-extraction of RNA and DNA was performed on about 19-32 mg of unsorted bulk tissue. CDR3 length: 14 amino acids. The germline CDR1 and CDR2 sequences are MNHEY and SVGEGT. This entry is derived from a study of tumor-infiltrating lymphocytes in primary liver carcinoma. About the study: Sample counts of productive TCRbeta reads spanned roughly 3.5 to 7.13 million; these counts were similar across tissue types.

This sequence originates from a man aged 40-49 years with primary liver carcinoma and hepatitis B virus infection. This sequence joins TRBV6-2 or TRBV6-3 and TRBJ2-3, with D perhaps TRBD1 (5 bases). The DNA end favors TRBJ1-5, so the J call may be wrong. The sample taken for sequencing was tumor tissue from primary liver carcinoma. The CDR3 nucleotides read TGTGCCAGCATCTCCGGGGCCCGCCCAGATACGCAGCATTTT. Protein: CASISGARPDTQHF.